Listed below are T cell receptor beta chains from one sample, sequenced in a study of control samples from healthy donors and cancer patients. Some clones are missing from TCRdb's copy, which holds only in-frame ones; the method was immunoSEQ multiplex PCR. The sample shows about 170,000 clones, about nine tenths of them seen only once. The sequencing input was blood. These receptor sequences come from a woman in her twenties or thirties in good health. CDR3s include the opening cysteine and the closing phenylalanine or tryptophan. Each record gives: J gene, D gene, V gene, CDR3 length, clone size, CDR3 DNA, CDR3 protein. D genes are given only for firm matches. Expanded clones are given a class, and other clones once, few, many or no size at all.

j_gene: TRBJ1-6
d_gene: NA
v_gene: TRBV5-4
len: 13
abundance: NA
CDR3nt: TGTGCCAGCAGCTTGGGGGGGAATTCACCCCTCCACTTT
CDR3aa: CASSLGGNSPLHF

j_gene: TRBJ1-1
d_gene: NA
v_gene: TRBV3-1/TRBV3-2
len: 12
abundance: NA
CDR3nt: TGTGCCAGCAGCTGGGGGAACACTGAAGCTTTCTTT
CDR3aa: CASSWGNTEAFF

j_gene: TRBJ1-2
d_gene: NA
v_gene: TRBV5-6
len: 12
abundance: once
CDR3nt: TGTGCCAGCAGCTTCCGAGGGGCCGGCTACACCTTC
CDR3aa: CASSFRGAGYTF

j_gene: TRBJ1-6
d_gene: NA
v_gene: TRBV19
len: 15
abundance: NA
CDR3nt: TGTGCCAGTAGTAGACAGAGCTCCTATAATTCACCCCTCCACTTT
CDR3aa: CASSRQSSYNSPLHF

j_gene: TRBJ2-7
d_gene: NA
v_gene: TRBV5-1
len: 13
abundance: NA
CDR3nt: TGCGCCAGCAGCAGAGGAGAAGGCTACGAGCAGTACTTC
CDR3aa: CASSRGEGYEQYF

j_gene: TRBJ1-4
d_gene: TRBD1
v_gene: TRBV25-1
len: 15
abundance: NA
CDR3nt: TGTGCCAGCAGTGAGCCGGGACAGGGGGCGGAAAAACTGTTTTTT
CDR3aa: CASSEPGQGAEKLFF

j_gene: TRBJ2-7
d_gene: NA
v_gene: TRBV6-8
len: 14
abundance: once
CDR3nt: TGTGCCAGCAGCCCCCGGGACGTAGACTACGAGCAGTACTTC
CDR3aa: CASSPRDVDYEQYF

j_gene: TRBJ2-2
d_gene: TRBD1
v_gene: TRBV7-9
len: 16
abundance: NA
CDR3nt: TGTGCCAGCAGCACCTGGACAGGAAGGAACACCGGGGAGCTGTTTTTT
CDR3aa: CASSTWTGRNTGELFF

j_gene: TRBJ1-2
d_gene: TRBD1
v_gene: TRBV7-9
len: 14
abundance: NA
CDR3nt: TGTGCCAGCAGCGAAACGACAGGGGTTAGTGGCTACACCTTC
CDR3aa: CASSETTGVSGYTF

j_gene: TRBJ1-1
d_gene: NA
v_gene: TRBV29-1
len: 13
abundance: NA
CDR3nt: TGCAGCGTTGAAGCGGACGGTAACACTGAAGCTTTCTTT
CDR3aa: CSVEADGNTEAFF

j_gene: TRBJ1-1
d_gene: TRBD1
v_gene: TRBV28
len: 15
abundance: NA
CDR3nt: TGTGCCAGCAGTTTGGGAGCTGACAGGGGCACTGAAGCTTTCTTT
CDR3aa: CASSLGADRGTEAFF

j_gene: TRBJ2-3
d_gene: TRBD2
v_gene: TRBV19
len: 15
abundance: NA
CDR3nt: TGTGCCAGTAGTCGGACTAGCGGGGGGCCAGATACGCAGTATTTT
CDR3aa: CASSRTSGGPDTQYF

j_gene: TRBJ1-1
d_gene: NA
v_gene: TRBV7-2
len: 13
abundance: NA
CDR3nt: TGTGCCAGCAGCCAGACAGGGAACACTGAAGCTTTCTTT
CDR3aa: CASSQTGNTEAFF

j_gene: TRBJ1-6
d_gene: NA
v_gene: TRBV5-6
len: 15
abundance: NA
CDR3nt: TGTGCCAGCAGCTTCAGGGGCTCCTATAATTCACCCCTCCACTTT
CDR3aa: CASSFRGSYNSPLHF

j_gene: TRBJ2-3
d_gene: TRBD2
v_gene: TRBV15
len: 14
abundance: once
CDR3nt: TGTGCCACCCGACTAGCGGGAGCTACAGATACGCAGTATTTT
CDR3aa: CATRLAGATDTQYF

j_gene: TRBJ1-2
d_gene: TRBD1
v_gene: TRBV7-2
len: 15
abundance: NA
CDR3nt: TGTGCCAGCAGCTTACGGGAAGGGGGCGTCTATGGCTACACCTTC
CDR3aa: CASSLREGGVYGYTF

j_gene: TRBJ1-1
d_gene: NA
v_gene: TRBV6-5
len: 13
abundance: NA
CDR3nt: TGTGCCAGCAGTAAACAGGAGAACACTGAAGCTTTCTTT
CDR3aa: CASSKQENTEAFF

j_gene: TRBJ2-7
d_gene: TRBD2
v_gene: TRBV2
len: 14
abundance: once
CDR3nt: TGTGCCAGCACCGGGACTAGAGGCTCCTACGAGCAGTACTTC
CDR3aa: CASTGTRGSYEQYF

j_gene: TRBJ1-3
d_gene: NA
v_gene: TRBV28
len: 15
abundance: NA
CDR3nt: TGTGCCAGCAGTTCGGCAGGAAGCTCTGGAAACACCATATATTTT
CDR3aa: CASSSAGSSGNTIYF

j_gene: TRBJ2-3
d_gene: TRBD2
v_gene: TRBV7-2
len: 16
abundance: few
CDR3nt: TGTGCCAGCAGCTCCGGACTAGCGGGACGCACAGATACGCAGTATTTT
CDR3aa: CASSSGLAGRTDTQYF

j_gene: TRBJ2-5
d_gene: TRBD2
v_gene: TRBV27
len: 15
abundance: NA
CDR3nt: TGTGCCAGCAGTCCCCTCCAGCGGGGGGGAGAGACCCAGTACTTC
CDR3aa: CASSPLQRGGETQYF

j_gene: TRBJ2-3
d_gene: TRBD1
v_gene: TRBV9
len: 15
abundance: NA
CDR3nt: TGTGCCAGCAGCGTAGAACAGGGGAGCACAGATACGCAGTATTTT
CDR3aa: CASSVEQGSTDTQYF

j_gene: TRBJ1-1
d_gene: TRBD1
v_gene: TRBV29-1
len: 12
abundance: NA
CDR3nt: TGCAGCGGACAGGGTCTGAACACTGAAGCTTTCTTT
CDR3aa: CSGQGLNTEAFF

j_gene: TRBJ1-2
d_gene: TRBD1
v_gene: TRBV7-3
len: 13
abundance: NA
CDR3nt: TGTGCCAGCAGCTTTGACAGGGAAAAGGGCTACACCTTC
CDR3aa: CASSFDREKGYTF

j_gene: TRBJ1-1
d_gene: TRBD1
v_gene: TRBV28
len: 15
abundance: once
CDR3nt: TGTGCCAGCAGTTCCCCGACAGGGGGATTTACTGAAGCTTTCTTT
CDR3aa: CASSSPTGGFTEAFF

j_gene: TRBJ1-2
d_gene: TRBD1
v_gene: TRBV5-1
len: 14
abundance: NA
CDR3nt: TGCGCCAGCAGCTTGGGGGACAGGGAGAATGGCTACACCTTC
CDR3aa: CASSLGDRENGYTF

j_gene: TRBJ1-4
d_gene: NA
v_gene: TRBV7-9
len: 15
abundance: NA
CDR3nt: TGTGCCAGCAGCTTGGGACGTCCAACTAATGAAAAACTGTTTTTT
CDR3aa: CASSLGRPTNEKLFF

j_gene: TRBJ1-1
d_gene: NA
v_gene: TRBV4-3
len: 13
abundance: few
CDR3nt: TGCGCCAGCAGCCAAGATTTGGGCAGTGAAGCTTTCTTT
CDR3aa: CASSQDLGSEAFF

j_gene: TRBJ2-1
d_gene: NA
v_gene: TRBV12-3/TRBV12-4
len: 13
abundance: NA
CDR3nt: TGTGCCAGCAAGGGAGCTACCTACAATGAGCAGTTCTTC
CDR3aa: CASKGATYNEQFF

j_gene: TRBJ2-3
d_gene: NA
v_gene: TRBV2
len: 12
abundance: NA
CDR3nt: TGTGCCAGCACCCGACGCACAGATACGCAGTATTTT
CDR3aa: CASTRRTDTQYF

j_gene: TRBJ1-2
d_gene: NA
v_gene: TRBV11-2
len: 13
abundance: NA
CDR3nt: TGTGCCAGCAGCTTAGGGGGCAGTTATGGCTACACCTTC
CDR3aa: CASSLGGSYGYTF

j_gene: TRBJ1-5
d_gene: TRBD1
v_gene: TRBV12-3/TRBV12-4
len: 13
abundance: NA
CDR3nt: TGTGCCAGCAGCCGGACAGGTCCCCAGCCCCAGCATTTT
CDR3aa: CASSRTGPQPQHF

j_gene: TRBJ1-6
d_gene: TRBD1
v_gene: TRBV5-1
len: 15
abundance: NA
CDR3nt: TGCGCCGGCAGCACCGGGACAGCCTATAATTCACCCCTCCACTTT
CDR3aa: CAGSTGTAYNSPLHF

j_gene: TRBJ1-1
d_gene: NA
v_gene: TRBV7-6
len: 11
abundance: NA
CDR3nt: TGTGCCACCGACGGCCACACTGAAGCTTTCTTT
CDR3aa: CATDGHTEAFF

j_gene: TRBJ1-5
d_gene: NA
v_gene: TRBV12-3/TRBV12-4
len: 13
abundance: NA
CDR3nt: TGTGCCAGCAGTTACAGGGGCAATCAGCCCCAGCATTTT
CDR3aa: CASSYRGNQPQHF

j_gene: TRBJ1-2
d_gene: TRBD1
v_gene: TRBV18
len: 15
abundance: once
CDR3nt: TGTGCCAGCTCACATAAGGGACAGGGCGACTATGGCTACACCTTC
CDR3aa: CASSHKGQGDYGYTF

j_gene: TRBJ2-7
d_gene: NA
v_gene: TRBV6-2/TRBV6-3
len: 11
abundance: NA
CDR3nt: TGTGCCAGCAGTTACACAGACGAGCAGTACTTC
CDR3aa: CASSYTDEQYF

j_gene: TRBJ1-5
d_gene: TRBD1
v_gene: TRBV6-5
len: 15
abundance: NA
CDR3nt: TGTGCCAGCAGTTACCGACAGGGGCACAATCAGCCCCAGCATTTT
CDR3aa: CASSYRQGHNQPQHF

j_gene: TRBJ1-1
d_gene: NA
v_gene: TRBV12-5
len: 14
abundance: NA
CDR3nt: TGTGCTAGTGGCCTCGGACACCCGAACACTGAAGCTTTCTTT
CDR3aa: CASGLGHPNTEAFF

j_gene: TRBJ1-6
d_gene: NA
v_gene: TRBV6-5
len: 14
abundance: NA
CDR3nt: TGTGCCAGCAGTTACAGCTCCTATAATTCACCCCTCCACTTT
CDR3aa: CASSYSSYNSPLHF

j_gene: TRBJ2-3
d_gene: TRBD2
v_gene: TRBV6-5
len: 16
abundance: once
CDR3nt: TGTGCCAGCAGTTACGGTAGCGGGGGGCCCACAGATACGCAGTATTTT
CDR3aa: CASSYGSGGPTDTQYF

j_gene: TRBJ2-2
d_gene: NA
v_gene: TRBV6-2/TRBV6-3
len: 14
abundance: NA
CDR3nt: TGTGCCAGCAGTTTACAGGGAGATACCGGGGAGCTGTTTTTT
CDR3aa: CASSLQGDTGELFF

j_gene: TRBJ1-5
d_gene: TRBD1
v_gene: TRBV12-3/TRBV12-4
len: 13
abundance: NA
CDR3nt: TGTGCCAGCAGTTACAGGGGGAGGCAGCCCCAGCATTTT
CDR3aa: CASSYRGRQPQHF

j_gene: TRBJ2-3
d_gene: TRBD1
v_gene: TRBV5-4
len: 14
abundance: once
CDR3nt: TGTGCCAGCAGCTACAGGGGCGGCACAGATACGCAGTATTTT
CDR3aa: CASSYRGGTDTQYF

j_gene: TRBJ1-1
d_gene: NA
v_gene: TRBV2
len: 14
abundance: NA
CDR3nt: TGTGCCAGCAGTGATCGAGGGGGGAGCACTGAAGCTTTCTTT
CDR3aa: CASSDRGGSTEAFF

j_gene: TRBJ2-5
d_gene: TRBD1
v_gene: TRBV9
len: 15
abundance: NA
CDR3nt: TGTGCCAGCAGCGAACGGGACAGGGGAGGAGAGACCCAGTACTTC
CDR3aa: CASSERDRGGETQYF

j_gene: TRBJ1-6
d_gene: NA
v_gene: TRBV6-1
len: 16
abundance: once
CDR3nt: TGTGCCAGCAGTGAACGCATACAGGTGGGAAATTCACCCCTCCACTTT
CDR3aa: CASSERIQVGNSPLHF

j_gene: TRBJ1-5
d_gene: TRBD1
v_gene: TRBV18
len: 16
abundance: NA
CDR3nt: TGTGCCAGCTCACCGACAGGGGCTGATAGCAATCAGCCCCAGCATTTT
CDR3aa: CASSPTGADSNQPQHF

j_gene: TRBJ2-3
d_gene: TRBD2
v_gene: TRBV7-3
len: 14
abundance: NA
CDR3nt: TGTGCCAGCAGCCCCGGACTAGCCACAGATACGCAGTATTTT
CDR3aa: CASSPGLATDTQYF

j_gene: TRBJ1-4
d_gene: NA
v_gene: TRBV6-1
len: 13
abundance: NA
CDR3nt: TGTGCCAGCAGTGAGGACAGTAATGAAAAACTGTTTTTT
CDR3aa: CASSEDSNEKLFF

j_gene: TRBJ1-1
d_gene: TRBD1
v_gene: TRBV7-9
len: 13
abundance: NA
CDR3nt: TGTGCCAGCAGTACAGGGGGCTATGGTGAAGCTTTCTTT
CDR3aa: CASSTGGYGEAFF

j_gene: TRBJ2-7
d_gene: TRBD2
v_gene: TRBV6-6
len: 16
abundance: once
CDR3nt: TGTGCCAGCAGTTTTTCCGGGACTAGCGGGGGCTACGAGCAGTACTTC
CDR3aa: CASSFSGTSGGYEQYF

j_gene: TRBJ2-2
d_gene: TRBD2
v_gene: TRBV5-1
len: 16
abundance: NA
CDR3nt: TGCGCCAGCAGAAAAGCGGGAGGGCCGAACACCGGGGAGCTGTTTTTT
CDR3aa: CASRKAGGPNTGELFF

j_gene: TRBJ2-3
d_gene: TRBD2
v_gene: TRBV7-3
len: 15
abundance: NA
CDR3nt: TGTGCCAGCAGCATTTTTAGCGGGGGGGCAGATACGCAGTATTTT
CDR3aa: CASSIFSGGADTQYF

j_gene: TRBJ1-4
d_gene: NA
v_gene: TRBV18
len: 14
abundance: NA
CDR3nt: TGTGCCAGCTCAACAGGGCGGAGTAATGAAAAACTGTTTTTT
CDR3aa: CASSTGRSNEKLFF

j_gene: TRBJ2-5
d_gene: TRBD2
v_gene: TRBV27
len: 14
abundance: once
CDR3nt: TGTGCCAGCAGTAGAACTAGCGGTGTAAAGACCCAGTACTTC
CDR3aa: CASSRTSGVKTQYF

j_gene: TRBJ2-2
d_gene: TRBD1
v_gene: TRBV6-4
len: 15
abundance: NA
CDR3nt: TGTGCCAGCAGGACGGACAGGGGGAACACCGGGGAGCTGTTTTTT
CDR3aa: CASRTDRGNTGELFF